This passage covers 6 T cell receptor beta chains from one sample sequenced in a study of T-cell reconstitution after alpha-beta-depleted transplantation in children. Unique molecular identifiers were used to barcode this TCRbeta library. TCRdb analysed the PCR reads with MiXCR anew, one entry per CDR3 protein. The sample shows 450,000 to 550,000 distinct CDR3 sequences, approximately 10% of them seen only once. The input for sequencing was PBMCs, mostly from graft donor cells, taken 180 days after TCRalphabeta/CD19-depleted stem cell transplant. Receptors were obtained from a female patient aged 2-9 years who had a stem cell transplant for aplastic anemia, so the T cells may come from the graft donor.

This clonotype has ten or more counts. The gene calls are TRBV9 and TRBJ2-1; D remains unclear. Trimming removed 1 base at V and 6 bases at J, with 5 bases between. The CDR3 has 12 residues. Germline values: CDR1 SGDLS, CDR2 YYNGEE. The CDR3 sequence is CASSVPANEQFF. The CDR3 coding sequence is TGTGCCAGCAGCGTACCGGCCAATGAGCAGTTCTTC.

This clonotype has a count of ten or more. The V call is TRBV15, the J call TRBJ2-5; 9 nucleotides agree with TRBD2. The length of the CDR3 is 17 residues. With V trimmed by 1 base and J by 0 bases, 6 bases remained unmatched. Germline V gene lookup returns CDR1 LNHNV and CDR2 YYDKDF (reference sequence). CDR3 sequence (DNA): TGTGCCACCAGCAGAGGGGGGCTAGCGGGGTACCAAGAGACCCAGTACTTC. Its translation is CATSRGGLAGYQETQYF. Full variable domain (rest looked up from reference TRBV15 and TRBJ2-5): DAMVIQNPRYQVTQFGKPVTLSCSQTLNHNVMYWYQQKSSQAPKLLFHYYDKDFNNEADTPDNFQSRRPNTSFCFLDIRSPGLGDTAMYLCATSRGGLAGYQETQYFGPGTRLLVL.

This clonotype was seen only a few times. The chain has TRBV11-2 and TRBJ2-2, with 9 bases identical to TRBD1. The CDR3 length is 16 residues. J gave up 1 base and V 2 bases, and 2 bases lay outside the gene matches. Germline-derived CDR1 and CDR2 are SGHAT and FQNNGV. Written as DNA, the CDR3 is TGTGCCAGCAGCTTAACAGGGGGCGTGAACACCGGGGAGCTGTTTTTT. Encoded protein: CASSLTGGVNTGELFF.

This chain joins TRBV2 and TRBJ2-3; possibly TRBD1 for D (5 bases). The CDR3 totals 13 residues. In germline, CDR1 is SNHLY, CDR2 FYNNEI. The V gene lost 5 bases and the J gene lost 6 bases, with 12 bases spanning the gap. As DNA, the CDR3 is TGTGCCAGCAGTTTGGGGAAGGGGGATACGCAGTATTTT. This translates into CASSLGKGDTQYF.

The J gene is TRBJ2-7, the V gene TRBV28; 8 bases fit TRBD1. The CDR3 is 16 amino acids. Trimming took 5 bases from V and 0 from J; bases not matched to a gene: 9. Germline lookup yields CDR1 MDHEN and CDR2 SYDVKM. In DNA, the CDR3 is TGTGCCAGCAGTGGGCGGGGACAGGTTGCCTCCTACGAGCAGTACTTC. Its translation is CASSGRGQVASYEQYF. The full variable domain, completed using reference TRBV28 and TRBJ2-7, is DVKVTQSSRYLVKRTGEKVFLECVQDMDHENMFWYRQDPGLGLRLIYFSYDVKMKEKGDIPEGYSVSREKKERFSLILESASTNQTSMYLCASSGRGQVASYEQYFGPGTRLTVT.

Written as DNA, the CDR3 is TGTGCCAGCAGCCCGCGGGCGGGAGGGTTCTCCTACAATGAGCAGTTCTTC. Its translation is CASSPRAGGFSYNEQFF. This chain connects TRBV7-2 to TRBJ2-1, with 9 nucleotides matching TRBD2. Germline V gene data show CDR1 as SGHTA and CDR2 as FQGNSA. The CDR3 length is 17 residues. J gave up 0 bases and V 5 bases, and 8 bases lay outside the gene matches. The whole variable domain, filled in from reference TRBV7-2 and TRBJ2-1, reads GAGVSQSPSNKVTEKGKDVELRCDPISGHTALYWYRQSLGQGLEFLIYFQGNSAPDKSGLPSDRFSAERTGGSVSTLTIQRTQQEDSAVYLCASSPRAGGFSYNEQFFGPGTRLTVL.